Here is one TCR beta chain with its context. Its antigen has not been determined. Base qualities are not at hand, and no much larger clone is one base apart. Sequenced using an Illumina NovaSeq 6000. Using 5'RACE with constant-segment primers, TCRalpha and TCRbeta cDNA libraries were constructed, with sample barcodes and unique molecular identifiers added in the process. Trizol reagent was used to extract RNA from every sample. Library amplification was performed in two PCR steps, and a second sample barcode and Illumina TruSeq adapters were introduced in the second step. The libraries were sequenced on an Illumina NovaSeq using 2 x 150 bp paired-end reads. The study's processing was this. The reads were demultiplexed and collapsed into UMI-guided consensus sequences using migec v1.2.7. Using mixcr v2.1.11, UMI consensuses were aligned to TRA and TRB V and J templates and then assembled into clonotypes. A clonotype was counted as expanded or contracted only if both edgeR and NoisET called the change significant, with noise models trained on biological replicates. edgeR calls used a false discovery rate-adjusted p below 0.01 and a log2 fold-change threshold of 1. As an exploratory analysis of dynamics, max-normalized trajectories of the 1000 most abundant clonotypes were examined with PCA combined with hierarchical clustering. Separately sequenced CD4+ and CD8+ repertoires were used to assign a CD4 or CD8 phenotype to each responding clone. TCRdb reran the public reads through fastp at Q25 and MiXCR, keeping productive beta chains. Rows matching on CDR3 protein sequence are summarized as one entry with the most common DNA and genes. The V and J calls and clone size come from TCRdb's table, not from the authors' own analysis. Recorded for this sample are 380,000 or so distinct CDR3 sequences; about an eighth of them occurred a single time. The ten largest clones represent around a fifth of the sample.

This record belongs to a study of T-cell memory formation after mild COVID-19 (dated by TCRdb to the early 2020s). Context from the whole study: TCR sequence clusters from the two donors were found to be largely donor specific. Longitudinal TCRalpha and TCRbeta repertoire sequencing tracked T-cell clones expanding and contracting after mild COVID-19 in two donors. Two young, previously healthy adult volunteers, one female and one male, were included in the cohort. Results and caveats for the whole study, not just this receptor: Some responding clones were detected in pre-infection memory, suggesting pre-existing cross-reactive memory T cells joined the SARS-CoV-2 response. Contracting CD4+ clones appeared mostly in the CM and EM memory subsets, whereas CD8+ clones were enriched in EMRA. Only a couple of mild cases were covered by the study, and larger cohorts that include severe cases with pre-infection samples were considered necessary. SARS-CoV-2 specificity was not confirmed for the second-wave clones peaking on day 37. Clones that contracted from day 15 to 85 showed balanced CD4/CD8 phenotypes, whereas a second wave of clones that expanded from day 15 to 37 leaned towards CD4+.

Sequences SGDLS (CDR1) and YYNGEE (CDR2) are obtained from the germline V gene. The junction shows trimming of 4 bases on V and 4 bases on J, plus 20 bases between the germline ends. Counted from cysteine to phenylalanine, this CDR3 has 16 amino acids. Just the 48-base CDR3 DNA is kept, in frame starting at base 1. Ficoll-Paque density gradient centrifugation was the method used to isolate PBMCs. The sample taken for sequencing was PBMCs or a T cell subset sorted from them (not recorded which). The chain was built from TRBV9 and TRBJ2-5; the best D guess is TRBD2, with 6 bases matching. This sequence was found in a young man who had mild COVID-19 (a few samples of this study predate the infection). The sample titles of this study are shuffled in the database, so cell type and time point are left out; the donor was told from shared clones. The nucleotide sequence is TGTGCCAGCAGCATCCCACGCGCGGCGGGGCTAGAGACCCAGTACTTC. Its translation reads: CASSIPRAAGLETQYF.